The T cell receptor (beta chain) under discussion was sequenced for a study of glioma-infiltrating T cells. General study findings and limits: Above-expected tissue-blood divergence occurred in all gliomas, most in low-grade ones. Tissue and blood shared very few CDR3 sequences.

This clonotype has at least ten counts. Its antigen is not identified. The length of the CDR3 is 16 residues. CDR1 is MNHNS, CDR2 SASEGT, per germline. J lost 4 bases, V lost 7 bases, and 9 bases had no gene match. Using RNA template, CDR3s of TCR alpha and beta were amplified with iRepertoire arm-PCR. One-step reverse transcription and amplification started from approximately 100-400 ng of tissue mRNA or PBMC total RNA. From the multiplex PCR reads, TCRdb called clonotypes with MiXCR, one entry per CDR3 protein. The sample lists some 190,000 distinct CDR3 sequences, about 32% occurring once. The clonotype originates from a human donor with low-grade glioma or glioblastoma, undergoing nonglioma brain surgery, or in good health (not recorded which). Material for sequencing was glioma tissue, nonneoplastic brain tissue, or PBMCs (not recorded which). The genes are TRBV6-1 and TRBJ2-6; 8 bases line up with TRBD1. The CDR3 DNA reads TGTGCCAGCAATTTTCAGGGGGCCGCGGGGGCCAACGTCCTGACTTTC. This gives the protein CASNFQGAAGANVLTF.